This entry lists 27 T cell receptor beta chains sequenced from one sample in a study of cytomegalovirus exposure and HLA in healthy donors. The PCR ran on 60 Vbeta and 13 Jbeta primers. Generated by immunoSEQ multiplex PCR, the TCRdb table keeps only in-frame clones and is missing some. Of roughly 120,000 clones listed, around 78% are singletons. Material for sequencing was PBMCs. These receptors were taken from a woman under 40 in good health and CMV-seronegative.

CDR3 sequence: CASSVGGQGSAEAFF. The CDR3 region has the DNA TGTGCCAGCAGTGTTGGCGGGCAGGGGTCCGCTGAAGCTTTCTTT. This rearrangement joins TRBV7-3 to TRBJ1-1, with D perhaps matching TRBD1 (6 bases). The V gene lost 6 bases and the J gene lost 6 bases, with 20 bases spanning the gap. The CDR3 runs 15 residues. Looked up from germline, CDR1 is SGHTA and CDR2 is FQGTGA.

The J gene is TRBJ2-1, the V gene TRBV27; 8 nucleotides line up with TRBD1. Germline V gives CDR1 MNHEY, CDR2 SMNVEV (reference sequence). Trimming took 7 bases from V and 12 from J; bases not matched to a gene: 11. CDR3 length: 13 residues. CDR3: CASTRTGYPRQFF. The CDR3 DNA reads TGTGCCAGCACCAGGACAGGGTACCCCCGGCAGTTCTTC.

This chain connects TRBV18 to TRBJ1-5; 7 bases align to TRBD1. This CDR3 is 16 amino acids long. CDR1 and CDR2 (germline): KGHSH, LQKENI. Trimming took 3 bases from V and 2 from J; bases not matched to a gene: 7. The CDR3 is CASSPRQGSGNQPQHF. For the CDR3, the DNA is TGTGCCAGCTCACCGCGACAGGGAAGTGGCAATCAGCCCCAGCATTTT. Variable domain in full (rest from reference TRBV18 and TRBJ1-5): NAGVMQNPRHLVRRRGQEARLRCSPMKGHSHVYWYRQLPEEGLKFMVYLQKENIIDESGMPKERFSAEFPKEGPSILRIQQVVRGDSAAYFCASSPRQGSGNQPQHFGDGTRLSIL.

This clone occurred a few times. V usage is TRBV28 and J usage is TRBJ1-5; the D gene is possibly TRBD1 (5 bases). Trimming cost V 7 bases and J 1 base, with 11 bases left between them. The CDR3 runs to 14 residues. Germline CDR1 MDHEN, CDR2 SYDVKM. This chain's CDR3 is CASIGGVSNQPQHF. The CDR3 bases are TGTGCCAGCATTGGGGGGGTAAGCAATCAGCCCCAGCATTTT.

This clone was counted only a few times. This sequence joins TRBV9 and TRBJ2-7, with D tentatively TRBD1 (6 bases). Germline V CDR1 and CDR2: SGDLS, YYNGEE. The V end was cut by 0 bases, the J end by 2 bases, with 12 bases between. This CDR3 comprises 15 residues. In nucleotides, the CDR3 is TGTGCCAGCAGCGTAGAACTTGGGACAACCTACGAGCAGTACTTC. It encodes CASSVELGTTYEQYF.

The chain uses TRBV10-3 and TRBJ2-5; 7 bases agree with TRBD2. With V trimmed by 4 bases and J by 2 bases, 7 bases remained unmatched. CDR3 size: 15 residues. Germline lookup yields CDR1 ENHRY and CDR2 SYGVKD. CDR3 protein: CAISGGSGGQETQYF. In DNA, the CDR3 is TGTGCCATCAGTGGAGGGTCGGGGGGACAAGAGACCCAGTACTTC.

This clone has only a few counts. This sequence joins TRBV6-4 and TRBJ1-1, with D tentatively TRBD1 (5 bases). The CDR3 contains 16 residues. Deletions cut 0 bases from V and 1 base from J, with 12 bases between. Germline assignment: CDR1 MRHNA and CDR2 SNTAGT. The chain's CDR3 is CASSDSVRQGNTEAFF. Written as DNA, the CDR3 is TGTGCCAGCAGTGACTCCGTTAGGCAGGGGAACACTGAAGCTTTCTTT.

This clone has a handful of counts. V gene TRBV13 combines with J gene TRBJ2-2; 8 bases are shared with TRBD1. The CDR3 length is 16 residues. Germline V gives CDR1 PRHDT, CDR2 FYEKMQ (reference sequence). V lost 5 bases and J lost 8; bases outside the gene matches: 13. In nucleotides, the CDR3 is TGTGCCAGCAGCCCAAGTCCCGACAGGGGTCGGGGGGAGCTGTTTTTT. This encodes CASSPSPDRGRGELFF.

V gene TRBV30 combines with J gene TRBJ2-1; 7 bases match TRBD2. The CDR3 contains 13 residues. Germline trimming cut 2 bases from V and 13 bases from J; bases unmatched to any gene: 11. Germline-derived CDR1 and CDR2 are GTSNPN and SVGIG (reference sequence). The CDR3 sequence is CAWSPPISGFQFF. CDR3 DNA sequence: TGTGCCTGGAGTCCCCCTATTAGCGGGTTCCAGTTCTTC.

The gene calls are TRBV4-3 and TRBJ2-7, with D maybe TRBD2 (6 bases). V was clipped by 1 base and J by 2 bases, with 12 bases between them. CDR3 length equals 15 residues. Germline assignment: CDR1 LGHNA and CDR2 YSLEER. CDR3 protein: CASSQGLAKAYEQYF. CDR3 nucleotide sequence: TGCGCCAGCAGCCAAGGGCTAGCGAAGGCCTACGAGCAGTACTTC.

This chain joins TRBV7-2 and TRBJ2-7; 10 bases map to TRBD1. Losses at the gene ends were 2 bases for V and 0 bases for J; bases not matched to a gene: 7. The CDR3 covers 17 residues. Per germline, CDR1 SGHTA and CDR2 FQGNSA. CDR3 amino acids: CASSLRGQGRDSYEQYF. The CDR3 DNA reads TGTGCCAGCAGCTTAAGGGGACAGGGGAGGGACTCCTACGAGCAGTACTTC.

The chain carries TRBV7-8 and TRBJ2-7; 8 bases match TRBD1. The V and J ends lost 1 base and 4 bases, in that order; junction bases with no gene match: 9. CDR3 length: 16 residues. Germline V gene lookup returns CDR1 SGHVS and CDR2 FQNEAQ. The CDR3 DNA reads as TGTGCCAGCAGCTTAGTGCAGGGGGCTTTATTATACGAGCAGTACTTC. Translating gives CASSLVQGALLYEQYF. Based on the CDR3 plus reference TRBV7-8 and TRBJ2-7, the full variable domain is GAGVSQSPRYKVAKRGQDVALRCDPISGHVSLFWYQQALGQGPEFLTYFQNEAQLDKSGLPSDRFFAERPEGSVSTLKIQRTQQEDSAVYLCASSLVQGALLYEQYFGPGTRLTVT.

The chain combines TRBV15 with TRBJ2-1; perhaps TRBD2 as D (5 bases). CDR1 and CDR2 from the germline V gene are LNHNV and YYDKDF (reference sequence). The V end was cut by 0 bases, the J end by 1 base, with 16 bases between. The CDR3 spans 18 residues. The CDR3: CATSRDLLRGPSYNEQFF. CDR3 in DNA: TGTGCCACCAGCAGAGATCTTTTGAGAGGGCCGTCCTACAATGAGCAGTTCTTC.

This chain connects TRBV28 to TRBJ2-7; 7 nucleotides match TRBD1. Germline-derived CDR1 and CDR2 are MDHEN and SYDVKM. The CDR3 runs to 16 residues. V gave up 3 bases and J gave up 1 base; unmatched junction bases: 9. The CDR3 nucleotides are TGTGCCAGCAGTTTGTTACAGGGGACCCTTTCCTACGAGCAGTACTTC. This sequence encodes CASSLLQGTLSYEQYF. The complete variable domain, with remaining parts taken from reference TRBV28 and TRBJ2-7, reads DVKVTQSSRYLVKRTGEKVFLECVQDMDHENMFWYRQDPGLGLRLIYFSYDVKMKEKGDIPEGYSVSREKKERFSLILESASTNQTSMYLCASSLLQGTLSYEQYFGPGTRLTVT.

This clone was seen once. The chain has TRBV28 and TRBJ1-1; D not certain. This CDR3 has 12 residues. Deletions cut 2 bases from V and 11 bases from J, with 12 bases between. Germline V lookup: CDR1 MDHEN, CDR2 SYDVKM. The CDR3 spells CASSLVGGRAFF. DNA of the CDR3: TGTGCCAGCAGTTTAGTTGGAGGGCGCGCTTTCTTT.

The chain has TRBV5-1 and TRBJ2-7; 7 bases match TRBD2. The V and J ends lost 2 bases and 2 bases, in that order; junction bases with no gene match: 7. Germline loops: CDR1 SGHRS, CDR2 YFSETQ. There are 15 residues in the CDR3. The CDR3 reads CASSLPSGNTYEQYF. The CDR3 coding sequence is TGCGCCAGCAGCTTACCTAGCGGAAACACCTACGAGCAGTACTTC.

The chain's CDR3 is CASSLELHTDTQYF. CDR3 nucleotide sequence: TGCGCCAGCAGCTTGGAACTACACACAGATACGCAGTATTTT. The chain uses TRBV5-1 and TRBJ2-3; unclear D gene. CDR1 is SGHRS and CDR2 is YFSETQ in the germline V gene. V lost 0 bases and J 2 bases, leaving 7 bases between the germline ends. This CDR3 spans 14 amino acids.

A remark on this clone: Other DNA sequences in the same sample also yield this CDR3. J is TRBJ2-7 and V is TRBV11-2; maybe TRBD1 (6 bases). This CDR3 region has 14 residues. From germline, CDR1 is SGHAT and CDR2 FQNNGV. V lost 1 base and J 4 bases, leaving 11 bases between the germline ends. CDR3 nucleotide sequence: TGTGCCAGCAGCTTAGGGGACACTTATTACGAGCAGTACTTC. It translates to CASSLGDTYYEQYF.

This chain links TRBV7-2 with TRBJ1-6; 9 bases match TRBD1. The trim removed 1 base at V and 9 bases at J, leaving 4 bases unmatched. Germline V CDR1 and CDR2: SGHTA, FQGNSA. There are 15 residues in the CDR3. CDR3 sequence: CASSLVGQGGSPLHF. DNA of the CDR3: TGTGCCAGCAGCTTAGTGGGACAGGGAGGTTCACCCCTCCACTTT.

The chain employs TRBV14 and TRBJ1-3, with D unclear. Trimming shortened V by 4 bases and J by 2 bases, and 15 bases separated the two germline ends. The V gene's germline CDR1 is SGHDN and CDR2 FVKESK. CDR3 length: 16 amino acids. The CDR3 loop is CASSLGSRGAGNTIYF. CDR3 DNA sequence: TGTGCCAGCAGCCTCGGGTCTCGAGGCGCTGGAAACACCATATATTTT.

On this clone itself: No conserved phenylalanine or tryptophan ends this CDR3, so it is likely a read error. The limits of the CDR3 on the DNA are not certain, so only TCRdb's listed CDR3 is given. The rearrangement uses TRBV6-5 and TRBJ1-4; the table names TRBD1, a call not compared with the DNA. The germline V gene has CDR1 MNHEY and CDR2 SVGAGI. The CDR3 spans 11 residues, counting both ends. CDR3 protein: CASSYGQRPFY.

CDR3 loop: CASRKGDRINYGYTF. CDR3 bases: TGTGCCAGCAGGAAAGGGGACAGGATTAACTATGGCTACACCTTC. The chain has TRBV6-5 and TRBJ1-2; the match to TRBD1 covers 8 bases. The V gene's germline CDR1 is MNHEY and CDR2 SVGAGI. There are 15 residues in the CDR3. With 6 bases clipped from V and 1 base from J, the junction kept 7 bases outside the gene matches.

This clone turned up a few times. The V call is TRBV5-1, the J call TRBJ2-5, with a tentative D call TRBD2 (5 bases). Trimming left V 0 bases short and J 13 bases short, with 10 bases between. CDR3 size: 11 residues. Germline CDR1 reads SGHRS; CDR2 reads YFSETQ. CDR3 nucleotide sequence: TGCGCCAGCAGCTTGGGTGAGGGCGTGTACTTC. Amino acids: CASSLGEGVYF.

DNA of the CDR3: TGCAGCGTACAGGGGCCCGGATCTGCGTGGGACGAGCAGTACTTC. It yields the protein CSVQGPGSAWDEQYF. V is TRBV29-1 and J is TRBJ2-7, with TRBD1 matching over 7 bases. This CDR3 comprises 15 residues. Germline CDR1 SQVTM, CDR2 ANQGSEA. The V gene end was trimmed by 6 bases and the J gene end by 5 bases; junction bases not matched to a gene: 16.

This clone showed up just a few times. V usage is TRBV2 and J usage is TRBJ1-3; D remains unclear. The V end was cut by 7 bases, the J end by 0 bases, with 7 bases between. The length of the CDR3 is 13 residues. In germline, CDR1 is SNHLY, CDR2 FYNNEI. CDR3 DNA: TGTGCCAGCAATCGGTTCTCTGGAAACACCATATATTTT. It encodes CASNRFSGNTIYF.

In this sample, this clone turned up once. The V and J genes are TRBV7-2 and TRBJ1-5; 8 bases map to TRBD1. Germline loops: CDR1 SGHTA, CDR2 FQGNSA. The V segment lost 5 bases and the J segment 1 base; nucleotides outside the gene matches: 4. The CDR3 covers 15 residues. Written as DNA, the CDR3 is TGTGCCAGCAGCACTCACAGGGGGAGCAATCAGCCCCAGCATTTT. Protein product: CASSTHRGSNQPQHF.

The chain recombines TRBV7-2 with TRBJ2-3; tentative D call: TRBD1 (6 bases). The length of the CDR3 is 12 residues. The germline V and J ends were trimmed by 5 bases and 9 bases, with 12 bases remaining between them. Germline values: CDR1 SGHTA, CDR2 FQGNSA. The CDR3 loop is CASSLPQGTQYF. CDR3 in DNA: TGTGCCAGCAGCCTTCCCCAGGGGACGCAGTATTTT. Together with reference TRBV7-2 and TRBJ2-3, the CDR3 gives the full variable domain: GAGVSQSPSNKVTEKGKDVELRCDPISGHTALYWYRQSLGQGLEFLIYFQGNSAPDKSGLPSDRFSAERTGGSVSTLTIQRTQQEDSAVYLCASSLPQGTQYFGPGTRLTVL.